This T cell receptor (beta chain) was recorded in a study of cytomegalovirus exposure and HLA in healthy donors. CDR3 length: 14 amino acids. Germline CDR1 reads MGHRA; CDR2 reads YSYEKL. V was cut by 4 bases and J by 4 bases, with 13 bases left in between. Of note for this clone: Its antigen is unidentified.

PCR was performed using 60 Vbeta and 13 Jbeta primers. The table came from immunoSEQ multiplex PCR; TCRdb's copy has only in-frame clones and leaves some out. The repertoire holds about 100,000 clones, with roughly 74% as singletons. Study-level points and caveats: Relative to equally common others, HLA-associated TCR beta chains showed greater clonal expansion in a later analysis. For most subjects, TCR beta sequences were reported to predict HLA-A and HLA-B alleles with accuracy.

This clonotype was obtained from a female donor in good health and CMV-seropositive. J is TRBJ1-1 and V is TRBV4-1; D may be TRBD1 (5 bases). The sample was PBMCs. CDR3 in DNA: TGCGCCAGCAGCCTCGGGGGAGTCGGCACTGAAGCTTTCTTT. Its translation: CASSLGGVGTEAFF.